This T cell receptor (beta chain) is from a study of PD-L1 blockade in urothelial cancer. Study overall: Patients took up atezolizumab in 2014 at 1,200 mg intravenously every 3 weeks. Blood was subjected to analysis at 3 weeks (second dose) and 6 weeks following treatment start. Typically, measured as a median, blood samples had over 120,000 T cells.

Sequencing was performed with immunoSEQ multiplex PCR; in TCRdb, only in-frame clones are kept and a portion is missing. Here the sample spans about 81,000 clones, 85% being singletons. Sample time point: pretreatment peripheral blood. The sequences come from PBMCs, collected around atezolizumab (anti-PD-L1) treatment. The source is a man in his forties with urothelial cancer.

DNA of the CDR3: TGTGCCAGCAGTTCAGACGGGGCCCAGCATTTT. Protein sequence: CASSSDGAQHF. The rearrangement joins TRBV28 to TRBJ1-5; D unresolved. V was clipped by 4 bases and J by 11 bases, with 9 bases between them. Germline-derived CDR1 and CDR2 are MDHEN and SYDVKM. The CDR3 sequence is 11 residues long.